The T cell receptor (beta chain) under discussion was sequenced for a study of T cells after yellow fever vaccination. TCRdb ran MiXCR on the 5' RACE reads and lists one entry per CDR3 protein. The profile covers hundreds of thousands of distinct CDR3 sequences, with 7% to 9% appearing a single time and roughly 15% taken by the ten largest. This CDR3 spans 15 amino acids. V lost 4 bases, J lost 9 bases, and 12 bases stayed unmatched. CDR1 and CDR2 (germline): LNHDA, SQIVND (reference sequence). This sequence was found in a man younger than 35 who received the YFV17D yellow fever vaccine. The sample was PBMCs, taken about 49 days after the first yellow fever vaccination. The chain carries TRBV19 and TRBJ2-1; 7 bases map to TRBD2. CDR3 in DNA: TGTGCCAGTAGTAGGAACCGGGACTACAAGTTTGAGCAGTTCTTC. Encoded protein: CASSRNRDYKFEQFF.